The present T cell receptor beta chain was sequenced within a study of identical twins. Study results and limitations: Insertion counts were lower in abundant cord blood beta clonotypes, a trend that memory repertoires did not show. Models underestimated out-of-frame TCR alpha sharing in monozygotic twins. Less excess twin sharing appeared in beta out-of-frame sequences.

As to this clonotype: Antigen: not known.

Germline V gene lookup returns CDR1 MDHEN and CDR2 SYDVKM. With 5 bases clipped from V and 5 bases from J, the junction kept 9 bases outside the gene matches. This CDR3 has 15 amino acids. The authors used template switching to add a universal primer site and gave cDNA unique molecular identifiers. TCRdb reprocessed the 5' RACE reads via MiXCR and lists one record per CDR3 protein. The sample yields nearly 650,000 distinct CDR3 sequences, 7.1% seen once. These data also formed part of another study, on yellow fever vaccine responses in identical twins.

The sample consisted of PBMCs. J is TRBJ1-1 and V is TRBV28; 9 nucleotides match TRBD1. The TCR sequence derives from a woman aged 18 to 35 in good health. CDR3 region: CASSTIQGARTEAFF. The CDR3 DNA reads as TGTGCCAGCAGTACCATACAGGGGGCGAGGACTGAAGCTTTCTTT.